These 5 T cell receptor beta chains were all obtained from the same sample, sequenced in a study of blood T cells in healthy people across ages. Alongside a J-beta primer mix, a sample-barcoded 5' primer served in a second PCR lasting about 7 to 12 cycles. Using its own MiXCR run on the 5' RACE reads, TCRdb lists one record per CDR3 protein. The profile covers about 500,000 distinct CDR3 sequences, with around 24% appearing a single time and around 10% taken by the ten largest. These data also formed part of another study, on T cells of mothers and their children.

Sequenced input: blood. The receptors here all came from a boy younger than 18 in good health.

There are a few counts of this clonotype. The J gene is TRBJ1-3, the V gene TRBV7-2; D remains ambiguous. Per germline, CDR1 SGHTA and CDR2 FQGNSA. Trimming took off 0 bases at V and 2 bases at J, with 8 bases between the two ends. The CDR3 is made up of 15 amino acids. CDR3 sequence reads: CASSLAVGAGNTIYF. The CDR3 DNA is TGTGCCAGCAGCTTAGCCGTCGGGGCTGGAAACACCATATATTTT.

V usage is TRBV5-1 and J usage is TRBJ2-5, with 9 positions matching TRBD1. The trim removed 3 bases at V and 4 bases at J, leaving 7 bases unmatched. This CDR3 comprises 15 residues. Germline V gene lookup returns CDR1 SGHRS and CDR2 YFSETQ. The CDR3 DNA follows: TGCGCCAGCAGCTCACTGACAGGGGGTGGAGAGACCCAGTACTTC. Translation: CASSSLTGGGETQYF.

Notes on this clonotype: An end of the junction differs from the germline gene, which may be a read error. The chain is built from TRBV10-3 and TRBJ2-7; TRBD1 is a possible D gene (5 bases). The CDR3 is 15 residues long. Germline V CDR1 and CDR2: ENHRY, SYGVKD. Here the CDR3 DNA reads TGTGCCATCAGTGAGGGTACAGGTCTCTCCTACGGGCAGTACTTC. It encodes CAISEGTGLSYGQYF.

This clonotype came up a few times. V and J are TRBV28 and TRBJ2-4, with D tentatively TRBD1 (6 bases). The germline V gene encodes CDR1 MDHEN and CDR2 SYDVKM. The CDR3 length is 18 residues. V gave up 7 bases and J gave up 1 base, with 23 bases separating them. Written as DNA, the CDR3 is TGTGCCAGCACTTCTACCTTACAGGGAGTACGCGCCAAAAACATTCAGTACTTC. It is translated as CASTSTLQGVRAKNIQYF.

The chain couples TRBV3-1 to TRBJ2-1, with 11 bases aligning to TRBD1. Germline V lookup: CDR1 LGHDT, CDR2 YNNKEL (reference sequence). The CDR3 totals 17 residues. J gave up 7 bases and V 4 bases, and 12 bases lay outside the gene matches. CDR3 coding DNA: TGTGCCAGCAGCCGAAGTCCGTCCGGGACAGGGGGTAATGAGCAGTTCTTC. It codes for CASSRSPSGTGGNEQFF.